These 18 T cell receptor beta chains originate from one sample sequenced in a study of beta chain features in type 1 diabetes. The authors reverse transcribed all of the isolated RNA, so sequencing captured expressed TCRB transcripts. Here immunoSEQ multiplex PCR was the method, and the copy in TCRdb shows in-frame clones only, minus some. The sample lists 25,000 to 30,000 clones, about two thirds occurring once. Findings and caveats of the study: Type 1 diabetes patients had moderately but significantly shorter TCRB CDR3s in all four CD4+ subsets.

For these TCRs, the target antigens are not known. The sequenced sample was Tregs from blood. The receptors here all came from a woman aged 25 to 45 with type 1 diabetes.

The chain has TRBV19 and TRBJ1-2, with a tentative D call TRBD1 (5 bases). This CDR3 region has 14 residues. Trimming took off 5 bases at V and 4 bases at J, with 14 bases between the two ends. Looked up from germline, CDR1 is LNHDA and CDR2 is SQIVND (reference sequence). The CDR3 sequence: CASSAMQGVYGYTF. The CDR3 region has the DNA TGTGCCAGTAGTGCGATGCAGGGCGTCTATGGCTACACCTTC.

The chain carries TRBV29-1 and TRBJ1-2; D may be TRBD1 (6 bases). CDR3 size: 11 residues. V shed 8 bases and J shed 8 bases, with 15 bases lying between them. Germline lookup yields CDR1 SQVTM and CDR2 ANQGSEA. The CDR3 spells CSLGTLGGYTF. CDR3 DNA sequence: TGCAGCCTCGGGACATTAGGAGGCTACACCTTC.

This sequence joins TRBV19 and TRBJ2-1, with D perhaps TRBD2 (5 bases). V was pared by 4 bases and J by 15 bases, with 16 bases between. CDR1 and CDR2 (germline): LNHDA, SQIVND (reference sequence). This CDR3 region has 12 residues. The DNA of the CDR3 is TGTGCCAGTAGTAGTATGCGGGCCCGGCGGTTCTTC. Protein sequence: CASSSMRARRFF. Variable domain in full (rest from reference TRBV19 and TRBJ2-1): DGGITQSPKYLFRKEGQNVTLSCEQNLNHDAMYWYRQDPGQGLRLIYYSQIVNDFQKGDIAEGYSVSREKKESFPLTVTSAQKNPTAFYLCASSSMRARRFFGPGTRLTVL.

This clone came up a few times. The chain joins TRBV7-3 to TRBJ2-1; 9 bases line up with TRBD2. V was pared by 2 bases and J by 8 bases, with 10 bases of the junction left unmatched. The germline CDR1 and CDR2 sequences are SGHTA and FQGTGA. There are 16 residues in the CDR3. CDR3 loop: CASSLYRAGGPYEQFF. CDR3 bases: TGTGCCAGCAGCTTATACCGTGCGGGAGGGCCCTATGAGCAGTTCTTC.

This sequence joins TRBV6-1 and TRBJ1-5; D is perhaps TRBD1 (5 bases). This CDR3 contains 14 residues. V lost 1 base, J lost 9 bases, and 13 bases lay in between. CDR1 MNHNS and CDR2 SASEGT come from the germline V gene. Here the CDR3 DNA reads TGTGCCAGCAGTGAAGGGCCCTCAGGGTTGCCCCAGCATTTT. This translates into CASSEGPSGLPQHF.

V is TRBV19 and J is TRBJ1-2; 8 bases match TRBD1. CDR1 LNHDA and CDR2 SQIVND come from the germline V gene (reference sequence). The CDR3 is 15 amino acids. J was trimmed by 1 base and V by 5 bases; bases with no gene match: 6. This CDR3 is CASSSGQGYNYGYTF. Written as DNA, the CDR3 is TGTGCCAGTAGTTCTGGACAGGGCTATAACTATGGCTACACCTTC.

In this sample, this clone turned up once. The chain employs TRBV19 and TRBJ1-2; 11 positions match TRBD1. With V trimmed by 4 bases and J by 2 bases, 0 bases remained unmatched. Germline-derived CDR1 and CDR2 are LNHDA and SQIVND (reference sequence). The CDR3 loop spans 14 amino acids. Here the CDR3 DNA reads TGTGCCAGTAGTAGGACAGGGGGCAACTATGGCTACACCTTC. The encoded protein is CASSRTGGNYGYTF. Full variable domain (remainder filled in from reference TRBV19 and TRBJ1-2): DGGITQSPKYLFRKEGQNVTLSCEQNLNHDAMYWYRQDPGQGLRLIYYSQIVNDFQKGDIAEGYSVSREKKESFPLTVTSAQKNPTAFYLCASSRTGGNYGYTFGSGTRLTVV.

This chain connects TRBV4-1 to TRBJ2-1; 7 bases are shared with TRBD2. The germline V gene encodes CDR1 MGHRA and CDR2 YSYEKL. CDR3 length equals 18 residues. V shed 4 bases and J 1 base; nucleotides not matched to a gene: 13. CDR3 nucleotides: TGCGCCAGCAGCCGCTCGGGGGTTCGGCGGGGGTCCTACAATGAGCAGTTCTTC. This codes for CASSRSGVRRGSYNEQFF.

Only a few counts were recorded for this clone. The rearrangement uses TRBV11-2 and TRBJ2-1; 7 nucleotides match TRBD1. J gave up 0 bases and V 5 bases, and 1 base lay outside the gene matches. The CDR3 covers 14 residues. From germline, CDR1 is SGHAT and CDR2 FQNNGV. The CDR3 region is CASSRDSSYNEQFF. The DNA of the CDR3 is TGTGCCAGCAGCCGGGACAGCTCCTACAATGAGCAGTTCTTC.

This clone was picked up a small number of times. The chain links TRBV7-3 to TRBJ1-1, with D uncertain. This CDR3 is 14 amino acids long. The germline gives CDR1 SGHTA, CDR2 FQGTGA. With 4 bases removed from V and 3 bases from J, the gap between germline ends came to 12 bases. The CDR3, as DNA: TGTGCCAGCAGCTCCGATGGCGGTCACACTGAAGCTTTCTTT. Its protein is CASSSDGGHTEAFF.

There are a few counts of this clone. The chain couples TRBV18 to TRBJ2-1; D may be TRBD2 (6 bases). Germline values: CDR1 KGHSH, CDR2 LQKENI. V was cut by 3 bases and J by 9 bases, with 15 bases left in between. The CDR3 is 14 residues long. The CDR3 nucleotides are TGTGCCAGCTCACCCATACCTTCAGCGGGTGAGCAGTTCTTC. Its protein product is CASSPIPSAGEQFF.

The chain joins TRBV28 to TRBJ1-1; a possible D gene is TRBD1 (5 bases). CDR3 size: 13 residues. V gave up 7 bases and J gave up 11 bases, with 20 bases separating them. Looked up from germline, CDR1 is MDHEN and CDR2 is SYDVKM. In nucleotides, the CDR3 is TGTGCCAGCAAAGGCCTGGACGGAGGGGTGGCTTTCTTT. This encodes CASKGLDGGVAFF.

This clone is categorized as medium-sized. This chain links TRBV19 with TRBJ1-4; 7 bases align to TRBD1. The germline CDR1 and CDR2 sequences are LNHDA and SQIVND (reference sequence). The CDR3 spans 15 residues. The V and J ends lost 3 bases and 5 bases, in that order; junction bases with no gene match: 6. DNA of the CDR3: TGTGCCAGTAGTATGGGGGACAGCTGGAATGAAAAACTGTTTTTT. Its protein is CASSMGDSWNEKLFF. Combining the CDR3 with reference TRBV19 and TRBJ1-4 gives the whole variable domain DGGITQSPKYLFRKEGQNVTLSCEQNLNHDAMYWYRQDPGQGLRLIYYSQIVNDFQKGDIAEGYSVSREKKESFPLTVTSAQKNPTAFYLCASSMGDSWNEKLFFGSGTQLSVL.

The chain uses TRBV10-3 and TRBJ2-3; 11 bases match TRBD2. Unmatched junction bases numbered 6, after V lost 4 bases and J lost 3 bases. CDR1 and CDR2 from the germline V gene are ENHRY and SYGVKD. CDR3 length: 16 amino acids. The CDR3 protein is CAISGSGRAWTDTQYF. CDR3 bases: TGTGCCATCAGTGGTAGCGGGAGGGCCTGGACAGATACGCAGTATTTT.

The rearrangement links TRBV15 to TRBJ2-1, with unresolved D. The CDR3 has 16 amino acids. The germline V gene encodes CDR1 LNHNV and CDR2 YYDKDF (reference sequence). V lost 3 bases and J 0 bases, leaving 12 bases between the germline ends. The CDR3 bases are TGTGCCACCAGCAGCGAATCGCTTAGCTCCTACAATGAGCAGTTCTTC. Protein product: CATSSESLSSYNEQFF.

This rearrangement joins TRBV6-5 to TRBJ1-1; weak D call: TRBD1 (5 bases). The CDR3 sequence is 13 residues long. Trimming shortened V by 4 bases and J by 0 bases, and 6 bases separated the two germline ends. Germline V gene lookup returns CDR1 MNHEY and CDR2 SVGAGI. The CDR3 DNA is TGTGCCAGCAGTTCGACAGTGAACACTGAAGCTTTCTTT. Its protein product is CASSSTVNTEAFF.

The chain links TRBV27 to TRBJ1-2; 10 bases align to TRBD1. The CDR3 extends over 15 amino acids. V gave up 6 bases and J gave up 2 bases; unmatched junction bases: 6. Germline values: CDR1 MNHEY, CDR2 SMNVEV (reference sequence). CDR3 in DNA: TGTGCCAGCAGGCCCGAGACAGGGGGCAACTATGGCTACACCTTC. Translation: CASRPETGGNYGYTF.

This clone was seen a handful of times. The chain couples TRBV9 to TRBJ1-2; possibly TRBD1 for D (5 bases). In germline, CDR1 is SGDLS, CDR2 YYNGEE. CDR3 length: 14 amino acids. The V gene lost 0 bases and the J gene lost 6 bases, with 12 bases spanning the gap. The CDR3 loop is CASSVAPGMDGYTF. CDR3 sequence (DNA): TGTGCCAGCAGCGTAGCCCCAGGGATGGATGGCTACACCTTC.